The sequence of this T cell receptor (beta chain) was determined in a study of human T cells and chemical hapten exposure. About the study: Investigators sensitized about 2 cm by about 2 cm of upper inner arm skin with 2% DPC.

General study points: There was a positive correlation between PT1 expanded TCR counts and patch test score. The donors suffered from alopecia, so their immune response may not match that of healthy people.

Documented time point: patch test 3, about 24 weeks after DPC sensitization. Noted treatment: therapeutic diphenylcyclopropenone sensitization with weekly scalp DPC. About this clonotype: What it recognizes is unknown.

TCRdb called the RACE reads again in MiXCR, with one record for every CDR3 protein. The sample lists roughly 64,000 distinct CDR3 sequences, 8% to 13% occurring once. The CDR3 is made up of 12 amino acids. Germline-derived CDR1 and CDR2 are MDHEN and SYDVKM. V was clipped by 5 bases and J by 14 bases, with 15 bases between them. This chain joins TRBV28 and TRBJ1-4, with D perhaps matching TRBD1 (6 bases). This sequence was found in a woman between 25 and 40 years old with alopecia areata. Some clones in this sample may be carry-over from other donors' samples. The material sequenced was whole blood, taken in connection with sensitization to the hapten diphenylcyclopropenone (DPC). This CDR3 reads CASSLTGLYLFF. CDR3 DNA: TGTGCCAGCAGTCTGACAGGACTTTACCTGTTTTTT.